These 8 T cell receptor beta chains were sequenced from one sample in a study of graft-versus-host responses after intestinal transplantation. Data came from immunoSEQ multiplex PCR; TCRdb stores just in-frame clones and leaves some out. The profile shows 29,000 or so clones, 85% to 95% of them singletons. The material was PBMCs, obtained roughly 62 days after intestinal transplant. The receptor set was obtained from a human patient who received an intestinal transplant, so some T cells may come from the graft donor.

This chain uses TRBV14 with TRBJ1-2, with D perhaps TRBD1 (5 bases). V gave up 1 base and J gave up 3 bases, with 9 bases separating them. Germline loops: CDR1 SGHDN, CDR2 FVKESK. The CDR3 covers 14 residues. The CDR3 DNA is TGTGCCAGCAGCCAAGTTGACAGATACTATGGCTACACCTTC. Its protein product is CASSQVDRYYGYTF.

This chain uses TRBV5-6 with TRBJ2-7; D is possibly TRBD1 (5 bases). This CDR3 region has 13 residues. Trimming stripped 4 bases from V and 2 bases from J, with 10 bases between. Germline CDR1 SGHDT, CDR2 YYEEEE. CDR3 bases: TGTGCCAGCAGCCCCGGACACCCCTACGAGCAGTACTTC. This translates into CASSPGHPYEQYF. The variable domain in full, completed from reference TRBV5-6 and TRBJ2-7, reads DAGVTQSPTHLIKTRGQQVTLRCSPKSGHDTVSWYQQALGQGPQFIFQYYEEEERQRGNFPDRFSGHQFPNYSSELNVNALLLGDSALYLCASSPGHPYEQYFGPGTRLTVT.

This chain links TRBV13 with TRBJ2-7, with D perhaps TRBD2 (6 bases). Germline loops: CDR1 PRHDT, CDR2 FYEKMQ (reference sequence). Trimming left V 5 bases short and J 2 bases short, with 16 bases between. This CDR3 region has 15 residues. In nucleotides, the CDR3 is TGTGCCAGCAGCCCCCGGGGGAGAAGGCCCTACGAGCAGTACTTC. Protein product: CASSPRGRRPYEQYF.

This chain connects TRBV5-5 to TRBJ2-5; D could derive from TRBD1 or TRBD2 (5 bases each). The V gene's germline CDR1 is SGHKS and CDR2 YYEKEE (reference sequence). V was shortened by 3 bases and J by 3 bases, with 18 bases between the two germline ends. This CDR3 is 16 amino acids long. Here the CDR3 DNA reads TGTGCCAGCAGCTACAACGACCGGGACCGAGAAGAGACCCAGTACTTC. It encodes CASSYNDRDREETQYF. Using reference TRBV5-5 and TRBJ2-5 for the parts outside the CDR3, the full variable domain is DAGVTQSPTHLIKTRGQQVTLRCSPISGHKSVSWYQQVLGQGPQFIFQYYEKEERGRGNFPDRFSARQFPNYSSELNVNALLLGDSALYLCASSYNDRDREETQYFGPGTRLLVL.

The gene calls are TRBV5-4 and TRBJ1-6, with D unresolved. Germline CDR1 reads SGHNT; CDR2 reads YYREEE (reference sequence). V shed 3 bases and J shed 2 bases, with 18 bases lying between them. CDR3 size: 18 residues. CDR3 in DNA: TGTGCCAGCAGCTCCGGCGGGTACTTTGGCCCCTATAATTCACCCCTCCACTTT. Its protein is CASSSGGYFGPYNSPLHF.

This clone was seen only a few times. The J gene is TRBJ2-2, the V gene TRBV4-1; 12 bases line up with TRBD2. Germline loops: CDR1 MGHRA, CDR2 YSYEKL. Trimming at V came to 0 bases and at J to 7 bases, leaving 6 bases not matched to a gene. This CDR3 region has 17 residues. CDR3 DNA: TGCGCCAGCAGCCAAGAATCCCTAGCGGGAGGGGGCGGGGAGCTGTTTTTT. Protein: CASSQESLAGGGGELFF.

The genes are TRBV27 and TRBJ1-2, with D perhaps TRBD1 (5 bases). The CDR3 extends over 14 amino acids. V was cut by 4 bases and J by 0 bases, with 9 bases left in between. Germline assignment: CDR1 MNHEY and CDR2 SMNVEV (reference sequence). The CDR3 loop is CASSSGGTNYGYTF. The DNA of the CDR3 is TGTGCCAGCAGTTCCGGGGGTACTAACTATGGCTACACCTTC.

This rearrangement joins TRBV30 to TRBJ2-7, with 8 bases aligning to TRBD2. The CDR3 covers 14 residues. V trimming: 1 base; J trimming: 1 base; junction bases outside the gene matches: 3. Germline CDR1 GTSNPN, CDR2 SVGIG (reference sequence). CDR3 region: CAWSGLARSYEQYF. The CDR3 DNA is TGTGCCTGGAGTGGACTAGCGCGATCCTACGAGCAGTACTTC. Full variable domain (remainder filled in from reference TRBV30 and TRBJ2-7): SQTIHQWPATLVQPVGSPLSLECTVEGTSNPNLYWYRQAAGRGLQLLFYSVGIGQISSEVPQNLSASRPQDRQFILSSKKLLLSDSGFYLCAWSGLARSYEQYFGPGTRLTVT.